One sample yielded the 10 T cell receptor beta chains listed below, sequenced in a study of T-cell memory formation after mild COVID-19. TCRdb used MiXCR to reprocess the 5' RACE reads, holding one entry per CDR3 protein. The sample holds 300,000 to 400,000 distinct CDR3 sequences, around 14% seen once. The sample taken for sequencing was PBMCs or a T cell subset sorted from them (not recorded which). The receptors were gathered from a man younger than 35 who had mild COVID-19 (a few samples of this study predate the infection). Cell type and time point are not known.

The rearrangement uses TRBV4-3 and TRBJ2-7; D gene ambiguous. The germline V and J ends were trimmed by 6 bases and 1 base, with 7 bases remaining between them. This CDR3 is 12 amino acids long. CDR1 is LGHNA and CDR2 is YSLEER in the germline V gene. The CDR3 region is CASRKESYEQYV. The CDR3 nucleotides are TGCGCCAGCAGGAAGGAGTCCTACGAGCAGTACGTC.

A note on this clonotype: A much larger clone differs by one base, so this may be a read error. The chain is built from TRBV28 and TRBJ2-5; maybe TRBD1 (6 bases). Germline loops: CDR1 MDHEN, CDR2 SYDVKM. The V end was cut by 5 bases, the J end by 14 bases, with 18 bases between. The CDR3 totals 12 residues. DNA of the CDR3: TGTGCCAGCAGTGTCTCTAGACAGGTCATTTACTTC. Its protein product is CASSVSRQVIYF.

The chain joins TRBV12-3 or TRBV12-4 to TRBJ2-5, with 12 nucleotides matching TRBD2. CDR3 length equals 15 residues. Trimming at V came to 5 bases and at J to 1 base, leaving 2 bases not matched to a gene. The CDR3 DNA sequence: TGTGCCAGCAGTCCGACTAGCGGGAGCCAAGAGACCCAGTACTTC. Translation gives CASSPTSGSQETQYF.

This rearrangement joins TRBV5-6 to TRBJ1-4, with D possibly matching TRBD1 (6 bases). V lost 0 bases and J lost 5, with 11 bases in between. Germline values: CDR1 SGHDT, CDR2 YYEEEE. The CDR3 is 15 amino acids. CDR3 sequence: CASSLGITGNEKLFF. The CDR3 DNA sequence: TGTGCCAGCAGCTTGGGGATTACAGGGAATGAAAAACTGTTTTTT.

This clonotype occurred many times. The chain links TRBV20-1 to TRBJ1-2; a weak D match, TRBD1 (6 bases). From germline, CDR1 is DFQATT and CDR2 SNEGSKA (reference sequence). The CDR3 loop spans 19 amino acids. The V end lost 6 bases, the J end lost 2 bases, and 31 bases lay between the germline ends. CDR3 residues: CSAPARGSGKLGGNYGYTF. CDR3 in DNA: TGCAGTGCCCCCGCCCGGGGGAGTGGGAAACTAGGGGGAAACTATGGCTACACCTTC.

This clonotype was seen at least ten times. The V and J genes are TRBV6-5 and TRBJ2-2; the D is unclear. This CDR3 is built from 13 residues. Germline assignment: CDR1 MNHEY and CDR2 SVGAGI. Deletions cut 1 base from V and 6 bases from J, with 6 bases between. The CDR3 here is CASSYLGAGELFF. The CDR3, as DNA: TGTGCCAGCAGTTACTTGGGCGCCGGGGAGCTGTTTTTT.

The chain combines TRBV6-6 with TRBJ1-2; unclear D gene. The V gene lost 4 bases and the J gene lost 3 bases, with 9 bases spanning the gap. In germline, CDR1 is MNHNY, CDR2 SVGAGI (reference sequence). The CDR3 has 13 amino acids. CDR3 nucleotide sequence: TGTGCCAGCAGTTCTGGGTTTTACTATGGCTACACCTTC. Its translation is CASSSGFYYGYTF.

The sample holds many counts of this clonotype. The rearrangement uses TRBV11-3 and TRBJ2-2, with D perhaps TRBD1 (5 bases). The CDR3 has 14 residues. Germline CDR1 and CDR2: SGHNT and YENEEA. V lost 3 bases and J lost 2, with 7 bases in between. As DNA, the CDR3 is TGTGCCAGCAGCTTGGACATCAACACCGGGGAGCTGTTTTTT. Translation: CASSLDINTGELFF.

In nucleotides, the CDR3 is TGTGCCAGCAGTCACCGACAGGGTGCTAACTATGGCTACACCTTC. It yields the protein CASSHRQGANYGYTF. The rearrangement links TRBV27 to TRBJ1-2, with 7 bases matching TRBD1. J lost 0 bases, V lost 5 bases, and 6 bases had no gene match. Germline V gives CDR1 MNHEY, CDR2 SMNVEV (reference sequence). The CDR3 contains 15 residues.

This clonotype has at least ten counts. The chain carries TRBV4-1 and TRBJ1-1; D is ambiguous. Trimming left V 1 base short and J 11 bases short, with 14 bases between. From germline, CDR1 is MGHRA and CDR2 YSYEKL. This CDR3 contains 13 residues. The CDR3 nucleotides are TGCGCCAGCAGCCAAGTAGAAGTCGCGGCCGCTTTCTTT. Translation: CASSQVEVAAAFF.